This T cell receptor (beta chain) was identified in a study of cytotoxic CD8 clonotypes in ibrutinib-treated CLL. Turning to the study itself: Once treatment had gone on for a median of 12 months, range 6 to 36, response samples were drawn.

The method was immunoSEQ multiplex PCR; TCRdb's version includes in-frame clones alone and lacks a portion of them. Here the sample spans 29,000 or so clones, approximately 80% being singletons. CDR3 length: 12 residues. CDR1 and CDR2 (germline): SGHNT, YYREEE (reference sequence). The ends were cut back, 8 bases at V and 1 base at J, with 9 bases in the middle. The table lists this clone with a few counts. The clonotype comes from a human donor with chronic lymphocytic leukemia. This sample comprised PBMCs, obtained after 36 months of ibrutinib treatment. This chain joins TRBV5-4 and TRBJ1-1; D ambiguous. CDR3 sequence: CASRRGNTEAFF. The CDR3 DNA reads as TGTGCCAGTAGACGGGGGAACACTGAAGCTTTCTTT.